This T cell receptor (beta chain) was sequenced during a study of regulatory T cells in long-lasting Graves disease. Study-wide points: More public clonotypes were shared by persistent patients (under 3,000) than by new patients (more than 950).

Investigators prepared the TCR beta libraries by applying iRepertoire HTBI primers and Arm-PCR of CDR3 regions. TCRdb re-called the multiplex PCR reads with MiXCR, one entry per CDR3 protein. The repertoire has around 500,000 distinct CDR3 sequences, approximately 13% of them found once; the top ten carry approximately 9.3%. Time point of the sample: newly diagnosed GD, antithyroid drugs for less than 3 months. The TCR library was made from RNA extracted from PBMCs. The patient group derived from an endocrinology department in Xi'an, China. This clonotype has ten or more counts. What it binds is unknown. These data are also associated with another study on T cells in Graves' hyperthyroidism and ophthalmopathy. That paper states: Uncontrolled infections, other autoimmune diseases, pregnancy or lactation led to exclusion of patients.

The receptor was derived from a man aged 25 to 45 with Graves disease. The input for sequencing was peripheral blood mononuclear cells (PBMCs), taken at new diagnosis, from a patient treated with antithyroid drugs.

CDR3: CASRDSGEETQYF. The CDR3 DNA sequence: TGTGCCAGCAGGGATTCAGGGGAAGAGACCCAGTACTTC. The chain is built from TRBV12-3 or TRBV12-4 and TRBJ2-5; D might be TRBD1 (6 bases). This CDR3 has 13 residues. The V and J ends lost 6 bases and 3 bases respectively, with 11 bases between them.